This T cell receptor beta chain emerged from a study of blood T cell repertoires in COVID-19. Assay used: immunoSEQ multiplex PCR; TCRdb lists only in-frame clones, some missing. The sample carries around 100,000 clones, approximately 88% recorded once. Sequenced: peripheral blood. This sequence was found in a woman aged 55 to 70 with acute or convalescent COVID-19.

CDR3 residues: CASSEAGRAFGEKLFF. As DNA, the CDR3 is TGTGCCAGCAGTGAAGCAGGCAGGGCTTTTGGTGAAAAACTGTTTTTT. V is TRBV6-1 and J is TRBJ1-4, with D perhaps matching TRBD1 (5 bases). The V end was cut by 0 bases, the J end by 7 bases, with 15 bases between. The CDR3 covers 16 residues. Germline V gene data show CDR1 as MNHNS and CDR2 as SASEGT.